The 13 T cell receptor beta chains given below trace back to one sample, sequenced in a study of T cells in Graves' hyperthyroidism and ophthalmopathy. TCR beta CDR3 regions were amplified from RNA transcripts. The HTBI primer set was used in a first-round RT-PCR of the TCR CDR3. TCRdb reanalysed the multiplex PCR reads using MiXCR and keeps one entry per CDR3 protein. The repertoire holds 600,000 or so distinct CDR3 sequences, with 13% to 15% as singletons. The sequencing sample was made of blood. The source of these receptors is a woman aged 18-29 years with Graves' ophthalmopathy.

This clonotype was observed a handful of times. The gene calls are TRBV28 and TRBJ2-2; a weak D match, TRBD2 (5 bases). There are 15 residues in the CDR3. Germline assignment: CDR1 MDHEN and CDR2 SYDVKM. Between the trimmed V and J ends, which lost 8 bases and 0 bases, there was a span of 13 bases. CDR3: CASGGSGSNTGELFF. CDR3 DNA: TGTGCCAGCGGAGGAAGCGGATCGAACACCGGGGAGCTGTTTTTT.

In this sample, this clonotype turned up many times. V usage is TRBV7-9 and J usage is TRBJ2-1; no firm D call. Trimming shortened V by 5 bases and J by 8 bases, and 13 bases separated the two germline ends. Germline assignment: CDR1 SEHNR and CDR2 FQNEAQ (reference sequence). The CDR3 covers 13 residues. The CDR3, as DNA: TGTGCCAGCAGCCCCTTTGGGCTCTATGAGCAGTTCTTC. Translation: CASSPFGLYEQFF.

In this sample, this clonotype turned up many times. V gene TRBV20-1 combines with J gene TRBJ2-3; TRBD2 might be the D (5 bases). This CDR3 is built from 16 residues. The V end lost 0 bases, the J end lost 4 bases, and 17 bases lay between the germline ends. Germline V gene data show CDR1 as DFQATT and CDR2 as SNEGSKA (reference sequence). The CDR3 DNA reads TGCAGTGCTAGAGATATCCGGGAAGTGGTAGCAGATACGCAGTATTTT. Protein sequence: CSARDIREVVADTQYF.

In its sample, this clonotype was seen a few times. The J gene is TRBJ2-1, the V gene TRBV4-1; TRBD1 aligns across 8 bases. Per the germline V gene, CDR1 is MGHRA and CDR2 is YSYEKL. With 1 base clipped from V and 3 bases from J, the junction kept 5 bases outside the gene matches. The CDR3 totals 16 residues. As DNA, the CDR3 is TGCGCCAGCAGCCAAGGCGGACAGGGTCTCTACAATGAGCAGTTCTTC. It encodes CASSQGGQGLYNEQFF.

This clonotype was recorded a few times. Possible read error: a much larger clone is one base away. The DNA for the CDR3 is TGCGCCAGCAGCGTGGTACCCGGGGGAGTGAATGAGCAGTTCTTC. It yields the protein CASSVVPGGVNEQFF. This chain joins TRBV5-1 and TRBJ2-1; D possibly corresponds to TRBD2 (6 bases). Trimming shortened V by 4 bases and J by 7 bases, and 18 bases separated the two germline ends. The CDR3 is made up of 15 amino acids. CDR1 SGHRS and CDR2 YFSETQ come from the germline V gene.

This chain connects TRBV20-1 to TRBJ1-5; 8 bases agree with TRBD1. Germline CDR1 DFQATT, CDR2 SNEGSKA (reference sequence). This CDR3 is 18 amino acids long. V was clipped by 5 bases and J by 2 bases; unmatched bases: 17. For the CDR3, the DNA is TGCAGTGCTCACCCGACAGGGGCGAGGGGATATGGCAATCAGCCCCAGCATTTT. This sequence encodes CSAHPTGARGYGNQPQHF.

The V gene is TRBV6-1, the J gene TRBJ2-5; 10 bases map to TRBD2. Germline V gene lookup returns CDR1 MNHNS and CDR2 SASEGT. With V trimmed by 3 bases and J by 2 bases, 12 bases remained unmatched. This CDR3 has 18 residues. CDR3 sequence: CASSEIGWSGRGQETQYF. The CDR3 DNA follows: TGTGCCAGCAGTGAGATAGGATGGAGCGGGAGGGGGCAAGAGACCCAGTACTTC.

This clonotype was found many times. V and J are TRBV7-2 and TRBJ1-2, with D unclear. CDR1 and CDR2 (germline): SGHTA, FQGNSA. The CDR3 spans 12 residues. V was shortened by 0 bases and J by 8 bases, with 7 bases between the two germline ends. DNA of the CDR3: TGTGCCAGCAGCTTAGCCAGTGGGGGCTACACCTTC. It encodes CASSLASGGYTF.

This clonotype was seen only a few times. The J gene is TRBJ2-1, the V gene TRBV19; weak D call: TRBD2 (6 bases). The CDR3 totals 15 residues. Germline V gene lookup returns CDR1 LNHDA and CDR2 SQIVND (reference sequence). Trimming removed 3 bases at V and 8 bases at J, with 17 bases between. This CDR3 reads CASSITGDGNDEQFF. The CDR3 DNA sequence: TGTGCCAGTAGTATCACGGGAGACGGTAATGATGAGCAGTTCTTC.

This clonotype was counted many times. The CDR3 nucleotides read TGTGCCATCAGTTCGGACAGCACAGATACGCAGTATTTT. Its protein is CAISSDSTDTQYF. The chain employs TRBV10-3 and TRBJ2-3, with no clear D. This CDR3 region has 13 residues. The V gene's germline CDR1 is ENHRY and CDR2 SYGVKD. V dropped 5 bases and J dropped 0 bases, with 6 bases sitting between them.

The sample holds many counts of this clonotype. The chain employs TRBV24-1 and TRBJ2-1, with 7 bases matching TRBD2. The J segment lost 1 base and the V segment lost 0 bases, leaving 5 bases of the junction unmatched. The CDR3 loop spans 17 amino acids. Germline-derived CDR1 and CDR2 are KGHDR and SFDVKD. This chain's CDR3 is CATSDLVGGGSYNEQFF. CDR3 DNA: TGTGCCACCAGTGATTTGGTGGGGGGGGGATCCTACAATGAGCAGTTCTTC.

This clonotype was detected ten times or more. The chain joins TRBV28 to TRBJ2-1, with 11 bases fitting TRBD2. This CDR3 has 15 amino acids. Germline V gives CDR1 MDHEN, CDR2 SYDVKM. The V and J ends lost 5 bases and 8 bases, in that order; junction bases with no gene match: 8. The CDR3 loop reads CASSRTSGSRDEQFF. The CDR3 nucleotides are TGTGCCAGCAGTCGTACTAGCGGGAGTCGGGATGAGCAGTTCTTC.

This chain connects TRBV7-8 to TRBJ1-2; D perhaps matches TRBD1 (5 bases). Trimming removed 2 bases at V and 4 bases at J, with 14 bases between. The CDR3 has 15 residues. CDR1 is SGHVS and CDR2 is FQNEAQ in the germline V gene. The chain's CDR3 is CASSLSPGRSYGYTF. The CDR3 DNA reads TGTGCCAGCAGCTTATCTCCAGGGAGGAGCTATGGCTACACCTTC.